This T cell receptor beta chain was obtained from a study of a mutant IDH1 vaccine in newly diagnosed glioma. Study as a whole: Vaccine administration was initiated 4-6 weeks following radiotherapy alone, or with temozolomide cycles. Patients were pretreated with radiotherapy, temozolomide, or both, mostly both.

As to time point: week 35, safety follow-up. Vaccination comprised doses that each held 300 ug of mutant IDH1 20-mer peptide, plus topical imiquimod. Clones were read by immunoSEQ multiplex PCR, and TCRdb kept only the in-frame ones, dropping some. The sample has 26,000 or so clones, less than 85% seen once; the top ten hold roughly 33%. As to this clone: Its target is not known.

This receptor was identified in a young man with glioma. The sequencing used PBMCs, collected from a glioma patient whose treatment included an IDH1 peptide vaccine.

CDR3 nucleotide sequence: TGTGCCAGCAGCCAAGCCATGGGCGGAATCTATAATTCACCCCTCCACTTT. Translation: CASSQAMGGIYNSPLHF. V usage is TRBV4-2 and J usage is TRBJ1-6; D remains unclear. Germline V gene lookup returns CDR1 LGHNA and CDR2 YNFKEQ. Deletions cut 1 base from V and 3 bases from J, with 13 bases between. The CDR3 consists of 17 residues.